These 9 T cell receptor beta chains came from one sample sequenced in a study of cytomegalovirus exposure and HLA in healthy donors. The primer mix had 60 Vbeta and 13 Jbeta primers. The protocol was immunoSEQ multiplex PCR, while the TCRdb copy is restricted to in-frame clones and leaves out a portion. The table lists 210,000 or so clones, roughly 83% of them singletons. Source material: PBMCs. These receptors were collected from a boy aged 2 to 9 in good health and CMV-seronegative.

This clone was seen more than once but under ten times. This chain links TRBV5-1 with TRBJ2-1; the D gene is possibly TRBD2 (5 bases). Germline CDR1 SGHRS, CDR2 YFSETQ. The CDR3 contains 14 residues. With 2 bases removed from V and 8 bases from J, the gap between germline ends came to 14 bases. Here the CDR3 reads CASSFLDYVDEQFF. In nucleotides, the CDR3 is TGCGCCAGCAGCTTCCTTGACTACGTCGATGAGCAGTTCTTC.

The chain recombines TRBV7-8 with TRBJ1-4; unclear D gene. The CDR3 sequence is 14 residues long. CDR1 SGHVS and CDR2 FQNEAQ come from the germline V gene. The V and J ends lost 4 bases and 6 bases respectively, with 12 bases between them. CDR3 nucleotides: TGTGCCAGCAGCTCTCACATAAGTGATGAAAAACTGTTTTTT. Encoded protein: CASSSHISDEKLFF.

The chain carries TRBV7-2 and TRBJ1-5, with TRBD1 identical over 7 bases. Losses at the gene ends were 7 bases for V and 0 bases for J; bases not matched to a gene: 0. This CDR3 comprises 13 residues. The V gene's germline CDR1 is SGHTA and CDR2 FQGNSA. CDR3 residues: CASTGGSNQPQHF. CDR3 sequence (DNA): TGTGCCAGCACAGGGGGTAGCAATCAGCCCCAGCATTTT.

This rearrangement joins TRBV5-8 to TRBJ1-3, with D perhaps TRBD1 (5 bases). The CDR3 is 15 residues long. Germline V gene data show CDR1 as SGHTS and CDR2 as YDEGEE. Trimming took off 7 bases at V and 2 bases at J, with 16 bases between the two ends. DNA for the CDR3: TGTGCCAGCCCCCTCGGGCGCAGGGCTGGAAACACCATATATTTT. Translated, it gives CASPLGRRAGNTIYF.

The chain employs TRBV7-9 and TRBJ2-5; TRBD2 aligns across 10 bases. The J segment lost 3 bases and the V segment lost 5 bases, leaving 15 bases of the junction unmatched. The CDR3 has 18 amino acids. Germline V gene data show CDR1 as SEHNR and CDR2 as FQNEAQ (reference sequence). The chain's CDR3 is CASSPYWGAGGTEETQYF. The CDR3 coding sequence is TGTGCCAGCAGCCCTTACTGGGGAGCGGGAGGGACGGAAGAGACCCAGTACTTC.

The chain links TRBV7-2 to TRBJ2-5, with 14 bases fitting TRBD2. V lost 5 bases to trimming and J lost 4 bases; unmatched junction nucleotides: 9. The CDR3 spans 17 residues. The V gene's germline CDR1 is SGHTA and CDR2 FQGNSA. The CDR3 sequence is CASSVGIGTSGGETQYF. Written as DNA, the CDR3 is TGTGCCAGCAGCGTAGGGATTGGGACTAGCGGGGGAGAGACCCAGTACTTC. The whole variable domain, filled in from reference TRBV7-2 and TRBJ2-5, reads GAGVSQSPSNKVTEKGKDVELRCDPISGHTALYWYRQSLGQGLEFLIYFQGNSAPDKSGLPSDRFSAERTGGSVSTLTIQRTQQEDSAVYLCASSVGIGTSGGETQYFGPGTRLLVL.

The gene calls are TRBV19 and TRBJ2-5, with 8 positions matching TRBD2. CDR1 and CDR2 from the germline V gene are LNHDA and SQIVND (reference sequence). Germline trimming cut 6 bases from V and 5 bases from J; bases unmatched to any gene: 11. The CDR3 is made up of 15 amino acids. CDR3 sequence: CASSGTREAGETQYF. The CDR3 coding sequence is TGTGCCAGTAGCGGGACTAGAGAGGCGGGGGAGACCCAGTACTTC.

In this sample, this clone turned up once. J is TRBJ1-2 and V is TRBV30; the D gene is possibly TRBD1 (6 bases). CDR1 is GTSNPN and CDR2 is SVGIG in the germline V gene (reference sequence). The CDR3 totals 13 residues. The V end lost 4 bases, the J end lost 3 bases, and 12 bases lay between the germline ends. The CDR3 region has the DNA TGTGCCTGGACTTCGGGACACCACTATGGCTACACCTTC. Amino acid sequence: CAWTSGHHYGYTF.

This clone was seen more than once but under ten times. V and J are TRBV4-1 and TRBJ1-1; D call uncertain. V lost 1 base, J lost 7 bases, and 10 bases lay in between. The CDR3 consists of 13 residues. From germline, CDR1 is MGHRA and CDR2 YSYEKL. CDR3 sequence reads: CASSQGREIEAFF. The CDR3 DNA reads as TGCGCCAGCAGCCAAGGTCGAGAAATTGAAGCTTTCTTT.